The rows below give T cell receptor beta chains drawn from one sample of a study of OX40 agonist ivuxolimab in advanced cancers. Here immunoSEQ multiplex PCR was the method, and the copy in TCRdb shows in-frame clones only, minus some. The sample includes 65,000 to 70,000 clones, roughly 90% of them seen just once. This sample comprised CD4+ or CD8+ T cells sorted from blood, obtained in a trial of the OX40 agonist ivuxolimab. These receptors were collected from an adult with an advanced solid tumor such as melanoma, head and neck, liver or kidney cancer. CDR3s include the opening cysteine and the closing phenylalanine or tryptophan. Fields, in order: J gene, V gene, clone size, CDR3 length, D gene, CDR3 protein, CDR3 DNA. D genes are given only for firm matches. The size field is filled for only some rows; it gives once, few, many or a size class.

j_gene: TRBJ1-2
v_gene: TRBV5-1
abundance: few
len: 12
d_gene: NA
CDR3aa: CASSSGSYGYTF
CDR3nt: TGCGCCAGCAGCTCCGGGAGCTATGGCTACACCTTC

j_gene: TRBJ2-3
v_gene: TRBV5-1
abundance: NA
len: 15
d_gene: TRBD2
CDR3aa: CASSLSAGVSDTQYF
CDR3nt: TGCGCCAGCAGCTTGTCCGCGGGGGTCTCAGATACGCAGTATTTT

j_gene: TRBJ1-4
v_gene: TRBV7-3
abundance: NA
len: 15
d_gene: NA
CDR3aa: CASSSGRPGDEKLFF
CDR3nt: TGTGCCAGCAGCTCTGGGCGCCCCGGCGACGAAAAACTGTTTTTT

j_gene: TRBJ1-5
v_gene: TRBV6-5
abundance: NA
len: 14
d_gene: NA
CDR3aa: CASSYGGVSQPQHF
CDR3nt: TGTGCCAGCAGTTATGGTGGGGTTTCTCAGCCCCAGCATTTT

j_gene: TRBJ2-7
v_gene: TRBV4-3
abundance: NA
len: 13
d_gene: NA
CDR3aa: CASSQALASEQYF
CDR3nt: TGCGCCAGCAGCCAAGCTCTAGCCAGCGAGCAGTACTTC

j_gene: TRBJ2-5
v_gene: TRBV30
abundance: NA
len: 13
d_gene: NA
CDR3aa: CAWSSAGVETQYF
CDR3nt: TGTGCCTGGAGTTCAGCCGGAGTAGAGACCCAGTACTTC

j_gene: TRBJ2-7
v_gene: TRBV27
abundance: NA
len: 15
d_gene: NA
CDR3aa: CASSFRYGEVHEQYF
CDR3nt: TGTGCCAGCAGTTTTCGGTACGGGGAAGTCCACGAGCAGTACTTC

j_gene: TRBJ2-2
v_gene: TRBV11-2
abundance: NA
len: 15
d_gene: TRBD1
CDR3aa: CASSFGQGANGELFF
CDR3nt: TGTGCCAGCAGCTTCGGACAGGGGGCGAACGGGGAGCTGTTTTTT

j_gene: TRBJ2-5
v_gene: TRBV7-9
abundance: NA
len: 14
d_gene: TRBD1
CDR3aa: CASSPGQGKETQYF
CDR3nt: TGTGCCAGCAGCCCTGGACAGGGCAAAGAGACCCAGTACTTC

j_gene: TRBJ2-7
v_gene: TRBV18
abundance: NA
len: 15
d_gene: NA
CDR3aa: CASSPQEAGSYEQYF
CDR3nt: TGTGCCAGCTCACCACAAGAGGCCGGCTCCTACGAGCAGTACTTC

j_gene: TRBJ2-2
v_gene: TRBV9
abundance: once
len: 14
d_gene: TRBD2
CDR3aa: CASTGTSVTGELFF
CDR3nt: TGTGCCAGCACCGGGACTAGCGTTACCGGGGAGCTGTTTTTT

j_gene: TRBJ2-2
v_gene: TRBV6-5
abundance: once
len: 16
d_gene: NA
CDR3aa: CASSYSTLSSTGELFF
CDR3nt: TGTGCCAGCAGTTACTCGACACTTTCTTCCACCGGGGAGCTGTTTTTT

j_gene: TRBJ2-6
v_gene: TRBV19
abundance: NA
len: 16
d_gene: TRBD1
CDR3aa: CASSQGQGTGANVLTF
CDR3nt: TGTGCCAGTAGTCAGGGACAGGGAACTGGGGCCAACGTCCTGACTTTC

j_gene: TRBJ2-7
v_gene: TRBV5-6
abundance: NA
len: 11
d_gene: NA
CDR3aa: CASSHNYEQYF
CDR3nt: TGTGCCAGCAGTCATAACTACGAGCAGTACTTC

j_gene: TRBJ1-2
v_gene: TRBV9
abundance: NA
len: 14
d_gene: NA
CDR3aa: CASSVATGGYGYTF
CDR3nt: TGTGCCAGCAGCGTAGCTACTGGGGGGTATGGCTACACCTTC

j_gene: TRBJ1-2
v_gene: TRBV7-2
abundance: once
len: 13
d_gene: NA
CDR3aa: CASSFSADYGYTF
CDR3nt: TGTGCCAGCAGCTTCTCAGCGGATTATGGCTACACCTTC